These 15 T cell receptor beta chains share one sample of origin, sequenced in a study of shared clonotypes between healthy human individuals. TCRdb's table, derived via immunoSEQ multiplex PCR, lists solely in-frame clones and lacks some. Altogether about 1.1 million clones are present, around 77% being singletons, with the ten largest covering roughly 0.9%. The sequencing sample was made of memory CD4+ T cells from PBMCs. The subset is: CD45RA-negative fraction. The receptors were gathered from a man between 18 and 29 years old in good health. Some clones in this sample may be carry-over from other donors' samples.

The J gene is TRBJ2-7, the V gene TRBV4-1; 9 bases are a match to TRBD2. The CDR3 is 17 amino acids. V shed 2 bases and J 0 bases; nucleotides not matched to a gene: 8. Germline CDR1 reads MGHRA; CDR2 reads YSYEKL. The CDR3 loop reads CASSQTRFSGSSYEQYF. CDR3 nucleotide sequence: TGCGCCAGCAGCCAAACCCGATTTAGCGGGAGCTCCTACGAGCAGTACTTC.

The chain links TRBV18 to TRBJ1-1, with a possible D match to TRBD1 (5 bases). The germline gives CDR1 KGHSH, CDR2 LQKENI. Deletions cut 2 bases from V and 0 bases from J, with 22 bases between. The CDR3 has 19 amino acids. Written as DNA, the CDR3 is TGTGCCAGCTCACCAACCCCGATGGGGCCTGGGAACGTGAACACTGAAGCTTTCTTT. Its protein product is CASSPTPMGPGNVNTEAFF.

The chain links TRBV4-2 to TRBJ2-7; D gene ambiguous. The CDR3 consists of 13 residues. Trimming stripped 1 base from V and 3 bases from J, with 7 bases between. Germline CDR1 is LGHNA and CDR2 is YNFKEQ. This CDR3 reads CASSQGQRYEQYF. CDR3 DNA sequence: TGTGCCAGCAGCCAAGGCCAACGCTACGAGCAGTACTTC.

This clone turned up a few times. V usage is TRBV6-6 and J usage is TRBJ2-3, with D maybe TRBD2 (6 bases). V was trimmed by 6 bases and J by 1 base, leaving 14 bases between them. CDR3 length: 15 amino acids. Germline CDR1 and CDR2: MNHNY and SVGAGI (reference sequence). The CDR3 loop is CASRQRRGGTDTQYF. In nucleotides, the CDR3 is TGTGCCAGCAGGCAGAGACGCGGGGGCACAGATACGCAGTATTTT.

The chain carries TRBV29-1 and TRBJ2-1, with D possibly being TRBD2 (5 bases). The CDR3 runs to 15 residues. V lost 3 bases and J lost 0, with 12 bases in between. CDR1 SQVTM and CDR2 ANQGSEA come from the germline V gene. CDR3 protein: CSVDSALYSYNEQFF. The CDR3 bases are TGCAGCGTTGATAGCGCACTCTACTCCTACAATGAGCAGTTCTTC.

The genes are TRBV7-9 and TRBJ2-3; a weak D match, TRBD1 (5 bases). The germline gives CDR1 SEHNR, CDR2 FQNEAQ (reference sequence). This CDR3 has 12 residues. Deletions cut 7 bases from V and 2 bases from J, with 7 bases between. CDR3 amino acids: CASTTDTDTQYF. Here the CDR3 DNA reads TGTGCCAGCACGACAGACACAGATACGCAGTATTTT.

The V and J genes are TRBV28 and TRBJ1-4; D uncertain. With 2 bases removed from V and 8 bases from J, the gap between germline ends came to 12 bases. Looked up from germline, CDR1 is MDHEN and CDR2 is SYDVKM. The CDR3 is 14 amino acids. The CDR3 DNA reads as TGTGCCAGCAGTTTAGCGGGGTCGGACGAAAAACTGTTTTTT. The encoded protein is CASSLAGSDEKLFF.

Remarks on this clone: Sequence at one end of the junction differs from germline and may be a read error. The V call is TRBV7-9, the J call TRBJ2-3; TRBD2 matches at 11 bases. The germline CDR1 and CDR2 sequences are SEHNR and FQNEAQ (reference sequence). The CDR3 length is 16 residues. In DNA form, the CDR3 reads TGTGCCAGCACCTTAGCGGGAGGGCCCTCAACAGATACGCAGTATTTT. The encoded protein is CASTLAGGPSTDTQYF.

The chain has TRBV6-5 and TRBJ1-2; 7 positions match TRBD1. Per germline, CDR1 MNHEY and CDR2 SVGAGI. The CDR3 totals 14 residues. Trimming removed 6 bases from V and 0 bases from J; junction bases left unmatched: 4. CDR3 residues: CASSGGGSNYGYTF. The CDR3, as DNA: TGTGCCAGCAGCGGAGGGGGCTCTAACTATGGCTACACCTTC.

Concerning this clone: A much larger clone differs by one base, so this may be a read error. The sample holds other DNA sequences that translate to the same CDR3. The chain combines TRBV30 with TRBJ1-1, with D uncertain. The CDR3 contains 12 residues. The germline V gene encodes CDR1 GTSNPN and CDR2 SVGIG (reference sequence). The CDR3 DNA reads TGTGCCTGGAGTGTAGGGAACACTGAGGCTTTCTTT. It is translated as CAWSVGNTEAFF.

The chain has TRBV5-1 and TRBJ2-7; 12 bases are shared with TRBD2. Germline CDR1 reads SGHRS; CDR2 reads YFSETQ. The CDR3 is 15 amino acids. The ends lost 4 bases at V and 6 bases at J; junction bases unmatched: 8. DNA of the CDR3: TGCGCCAGCAGCATGCCTAGCGGGAGGGCCTCCGAGCAGTACTTC. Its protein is CASSMPSGRASEQYF. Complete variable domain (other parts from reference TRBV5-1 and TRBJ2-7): KAGVTQTPRYLIKTRGQQVTLSCSPISGHRSVSWYQQTPGQGLQFLFEYFSETQRNKGNFPGRFSGRQFSNSRSEMNVSTLELGDSALYLCASSMPSGRASEQYFGPGTRLTVT.

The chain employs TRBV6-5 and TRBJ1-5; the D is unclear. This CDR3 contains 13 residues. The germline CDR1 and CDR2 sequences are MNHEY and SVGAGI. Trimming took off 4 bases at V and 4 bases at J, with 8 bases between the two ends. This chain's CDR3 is CASSFNVNQPQHF. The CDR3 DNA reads TGTGCCAGCAGTTTTAACGTAAATCAGCCCCAGCATTTT.

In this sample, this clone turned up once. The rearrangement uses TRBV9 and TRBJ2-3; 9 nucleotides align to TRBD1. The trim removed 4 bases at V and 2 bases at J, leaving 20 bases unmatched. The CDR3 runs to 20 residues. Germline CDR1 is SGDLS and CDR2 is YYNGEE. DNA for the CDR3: TGTGCCAGCAGCCCTCAGAGGACAGGGGCTAGGATAGCCTACACAGATACGCAGTATTTT. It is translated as CASSPQRTGARIAYTDTQYF.

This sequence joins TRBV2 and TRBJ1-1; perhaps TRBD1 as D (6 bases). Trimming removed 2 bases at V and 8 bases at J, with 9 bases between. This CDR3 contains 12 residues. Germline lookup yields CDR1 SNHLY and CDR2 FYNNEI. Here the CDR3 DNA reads TGTGCCAGCAGTGAATCGACAGGCGAAGCTTTCTTT. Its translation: CASSESTGEAFF.

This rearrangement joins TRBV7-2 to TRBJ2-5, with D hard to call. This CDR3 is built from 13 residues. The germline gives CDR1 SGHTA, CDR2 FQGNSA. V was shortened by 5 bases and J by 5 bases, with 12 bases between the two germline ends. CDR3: CASSAVKEETQYF. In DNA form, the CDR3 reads TGTGCCAGCAGCGCCGTAAAGGAGGAGACCCAGTACTTC.